This paragraph covers one T cell receptor (beta chain) sequence. Its antigen is unknown. These data come from a study of spatial heterogeneity in lung cancer. Turning to the study itself: In the raw reads, each unique TCR and UMI combination was present more than ten times on average.

The CDR3 contains 15 residues. After removal of 5 bases from V and 2 bases from J, the junction contained 6 bases not matched to a gene. Germline V gives CDR1 SGHRS, CDR2 YFSETQ. Study-level points and caveats: Ubiquitous and regional nonsynonymous mutations were tracked by counts of ubiquitous and regional expanded TCRs, respectively. Mutation counts in tumors were tracked by counts of expanded intratumoral alpha and beta TCRs.

Time point reported: sample taken at primary tumor resection. TCRs were sequenced from unsorted whole RNA of tumor, nontumor lung or PBMC. A unique molecular identifier was carried by every single TCR cDNA molecule. From the 5' RACE reads, TCRdb called clonotypes with MiXCR, one entry per CDR3 protein. The profile shows several thousand distinct CDR3 sequences, more than 7% of them singletons. This receptor was taken from a female donor with early-stage non-small cell lung cancer. The V and J genes are TRBV5-1 and TRBJ2-2; 7 positions agree with TRBD1. The input for sequencing was lung tumor tissue, taken at surgery. CDR3 sequence reads: CASSHGQANTGELFF. The CDR3 coding sequence is TGCGCCAGCAGTCACGGACAGGCTAACACCGGGGAGCTGTTTTTT.